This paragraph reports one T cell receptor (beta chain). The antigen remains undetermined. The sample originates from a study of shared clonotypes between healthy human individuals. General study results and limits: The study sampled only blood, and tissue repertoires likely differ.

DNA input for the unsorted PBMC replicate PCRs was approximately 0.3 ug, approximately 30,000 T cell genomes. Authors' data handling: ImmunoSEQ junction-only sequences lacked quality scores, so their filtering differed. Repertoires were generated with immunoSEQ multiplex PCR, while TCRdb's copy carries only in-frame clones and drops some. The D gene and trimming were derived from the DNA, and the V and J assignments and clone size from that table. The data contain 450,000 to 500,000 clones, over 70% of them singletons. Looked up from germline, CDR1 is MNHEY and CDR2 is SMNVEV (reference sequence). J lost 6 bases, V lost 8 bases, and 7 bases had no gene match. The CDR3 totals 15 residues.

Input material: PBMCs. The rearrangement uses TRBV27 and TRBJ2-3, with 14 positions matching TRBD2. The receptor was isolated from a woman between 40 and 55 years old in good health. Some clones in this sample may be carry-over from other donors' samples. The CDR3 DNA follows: TGTGCCAGCGCCTCAGGACTAGCGGGAGGTGATACGCAGTATTTT. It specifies CASASGLAGGDTQYF.